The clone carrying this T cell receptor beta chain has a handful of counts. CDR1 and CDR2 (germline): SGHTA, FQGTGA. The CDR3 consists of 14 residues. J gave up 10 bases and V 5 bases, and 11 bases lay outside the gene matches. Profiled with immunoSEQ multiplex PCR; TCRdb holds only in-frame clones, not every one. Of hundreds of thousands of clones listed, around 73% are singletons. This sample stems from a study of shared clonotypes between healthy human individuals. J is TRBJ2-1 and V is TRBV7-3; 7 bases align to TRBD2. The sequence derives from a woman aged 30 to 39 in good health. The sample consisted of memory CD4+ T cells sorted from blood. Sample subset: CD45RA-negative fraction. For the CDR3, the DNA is TGTGCCAGCAGCCCAAGGGCGTCTAGCGGCGAGCAGTTCTTC. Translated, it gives CASSPRASSGEQFF.